The clone carrying this TCR beta chain was observed a few times. Its specificity is not known. TCRdb re-called the 5' RACE reads through MiXCR, storing one row per CDR3 protein. This table has fewer than 500,000 distinct CDR3 sequences, nearly 25% appearing once. The record originates from a study of T-cell memory formation after mild COVID-19. Notes on the study in general: Among contracting clones, CD4+ were mainly CM/EM and CD8+ enriched in EMRA.

This CDR3 has 13 amino acids. V was shortened by 5 bases and J by 3 bases, with 12 bases between the two germline ends. Germline CDR1 and CDR2: GTSNPN and SVGIG (reference sequence). The TCR was taken from an adult woman who had mild COVID-19 (a few samples of this study predate the infection). Cell type and time point are not known. The chain employs TRBV30 and TRBJ2-3; D is possibly TRBD1 (5 bases). The sample consisted of PBMCs or a T cell subset sorted from them (not recorded which). DNA of the CDR3: TGTGCCTGGGGAACAGGTTCTACAGATACGCAGTATTTT. It specifies CAWGTGSTDTQYF.